Following are 7 T cell receptor beta chains from one sample sequenced in a study of blood T cell repertoires in COVID-19. Produced via immunoSEQ multiplex PCR; TCRdb's table is partial and in-frame only. In the table there are about 62,000 clones, 85% to 90% of which are singletons. The sequenced sample consisted of peripheral blood. Receptor source: a woman aged 60 to 75 with COVID-19, enrolled during active disease.

V is TRBV10-3 and J is TRBJ1-4, with D possibly matching TRBD1 (5 bases). This CDR3 contains 13 residues. V was trimmed by 6 bases and J by 11 bases, leaving 16 bases between them. Looked up from germline, CDR1 is ENHRY and CDR2 is SYGVKD. The DNA of the CDR3 is TGTGCCATCAGAGGGCAGCGGGGCGAGAAACTGTTTTTT. Translated: CAIRGQRGEKLFF.

The chain is built from TRBV7-9 and TRBJ2-2; D not resolved. Germline assignment: CDR1 SEHNR and CDR2 FQNEAQ (reference sequence). This CDR3 spans 16 amino acids. Trimming shortened V by 5 bases and J by 0 bases, and 13 bases separated the two germline ends. CDR3 protein: CASSLAPFANTGELFF. The CDR3 DNA reads TGTGCCAGCAGCCTCGCGCCCTTCGCGAACACCGGGGAGCTGTTTTTT. Variable domain in full (rest from reference TRBV7-9 and TRBJ2-2): DTGVSQNPRHKITKRGQNVTFRCDPISEHNRLYWYRQTLGQGPEFLTYFQNEAQLEKSRLLSDRFSAERPKGSFSTLEIQRTEQGDSAMYLCASSLAPFANTGELFFGEGSRLTVL.

The V call is TRBV5-4, the J call TRBJ2-7; TRBD1 matches at 8 bases. The CDR3 consists of 14 residues. Unmatched junction bases numbered 6, after V lost 0 bases and J lost 7 bases. Germline CDR1 reads SGHNT; CDR2 reads YYREEE (reference sequence). The CDR3 region is CASSLGQGAREQYF. The CDR3 DNA reads as TGTGCCAGCAGCTTGGGGCAGGGGGCGCGAGAGCAGTACTTC.

The chain's CDR3 is CASSTGTGTSYEQYF. CDR3 nucleotide sequence: TGTGCCAGCAGTACCGGGACAGGGACCTCCTACGAGCAGTACTTC. The rearrangement links TRBV7-2 to TRBJ2-7, with 9 bases fitting TRBD1. V shed 6 bases, J shed 0 bases, and the junction held 6 bases outside the gene matches. CDR3 length: 15 residues. Germline V CDR1 and CDR2: SGHTA, FQGNSA.

V is TRBV5-6 and J is TRBJ2-5, with D maybe TRBD1 (5 bases). There are 15 residues in the CDR3. CDR1 and CDR2 (germline): SGHDT, YYEEEE. V was clipped by 4 bases and J by 1 base, with 14 bases between them. The CDR3 region is CASSGALGSQETQYF. The CDR3 region has the DNA TGTGCCAGCAGCGGGGCCCTAGGATCCCAAGAGACCCAGTACTTC.

The sample holds one count of this clone. The chain is built from TRBV10-3 and TRBJ2-7; 7 nucleotides agree with TRBD1. This CDR3 is 13 amino acids long. Looked up from germline, CDR1 is ENHRY and CDR2 is SYGVKD. J gave up 4 bases and V 5 bases, and 5 bases lay outside the gene matches. CDR3 DNA sequence: TGTGCCATCAGTAGACAGGGTCTGTACGAGCAGTACTTC. This gives the protein CAISRQGLYEQYF.

V usage is TRBV4-2 and J usage is TRBJ2-1; TRBD1 matches at 7 bases. The CDR3 has 16 residues. V was pared by 4 bases and J by 9 bases, with 15 bases of the junction left unmatched. The germline gives CDR1 LGHNA, CDR2 YNFKEQ. As DNA, the CDR3 is TGTGCCAGCAGCCGGAACCCGGACAGGAGAATGGGTGAGCAGTTCTTC. It specifies CASSRNPDRRMGEQFF.